This T cell receptor (beta chain) originates from a study of spatial heterogeneity in lung cancer. Study at large: The count of detected beta-chain sequences consistently exceeded that of alpha-chain sequences.

General observations from the study: Blood contained ubiquitous expanded tumor TCRs more at resection than at follow-up.

TCRdb reprocessed the 5' RACE reads with MiXCR, giving one entry per CDR3 protein. The data hold about 44,000 distinct CDR3 sequences, with around 15% observed a single time. Of note for this clonotype: Its antigen is not identified.

Stated time point: sample taken at primary tumor resection. Sequencing was performed on whole RNA extracted from tumor and nontumor lung tissue, or from frozen PBMC, and the material was left unsorted. There were some 76 donors, all of them untreated patients with early-stage non-small cell lung cancer. The CDR3 length is 16 residues. Germline loops: CDR1 KGHDR, CDR2 SFDVKD. V shed 4 bases and J 0 bases; nucleotides not matched to a gene: 4. Sequences were derived from PBMCs, sampled at surgery. The TCR originated in a male donor with early-stage non-small cell lung cancer. This chain joins TRBV24-1 and TRBJ2-1; 8 bases match TRBD1. CDR3 bases: TGTGCCACCAGTGACCATACAGGGGGCTCCTACAATGAGCAGTTCTTC. Amino acids: CATSDHTGGSYNEQFF.